This TCR beta chain was identified during a study of post-analysis software for immune sequencing data. Study results and caveats: Samples sharing a preparation batch grouped tightly together when assessed by F measure. TRBV5-6, TRBV5-1 and TRBV20-1 belonged to a set of roughly five TRBV segments that were more frequent in patients than controls. For normalized Chao1 diversity, multiple sclerosis patients scored significantly lower than controls did.

Prepared libraries of TCR beta cDNA carried unique molecular identifiers. The authors obtained approximately 460,000 cDNA molecules from around 0.96 to 9.9 million T cells. TCRdb re-derived calls from the PCR reads in MiXCR, one entry per CDR3 protein. The profile shows 350,000 to 500,000 distinct CDR3 sequences, approximately 38% of them singletons. Worth noting for this clonotype: The antigen is unknown.

CDR3 size: 14 residues. V lost 1 base to trimming and J lost 9 bases, with 13 bases between them. The source of this sequence is a girl aged 2 to 9 with multiple sclerosis. Material for sequencing was blood. The V gene is TRBV12-3 or TRBV12-4, the J gene TRBJ2-1; the D gene is possibly TRBD1 (6 bases). CDR3 sequence reads: CASSLGGRLGEQFF. Here the CDR3 DNA reads TGTGCCAGCAGTTTAGGGGGGCGATTGGGTGAGCAGTTCTTC.